What follows are 16 T cell receptor beta chains derived from one specimen sequenced in a study of T cell repertoires in cytomegalovirus infection. Using its own MiXCR run on the reads, TCRdb lists one record per CDR3 protein. The sample consists of 200,000 to 300,000 distinct CDR3 sequences, 9% to 15% of them appearing once. Source material: PBMCs. Source of these receptors: a human donor in good health (CMV status not recorded). Some clones in this sample may be carry-over from other donors' samples.

The genes are TRBV19 and TRBJ1-4; D remains unclear. Trimming took 3 bases from V and 0 from J, leaving 14 bases between them. CDR1 LNHDA and CDR2 SQIVND come from the germline V gene (reference sequence). This CDR3 comprises 17 residues. The CDR3 loop is CASSIAGDPTTNEKLFF. In DNA, the CDR3 is TGTGCCAGTAGTATTGCAGGCGACCCTACAACTAATGAAAAACTGTTTTTT.

The V gene is TRBV19, the J gene TRBJ2-3, with a tentative D call TRBD1 (6 bases). The germline V gene has CDR1 LNHDA and CDR2 SQIVND (reference sequence). This CDR3 contains 15 residues. Trimming left V 5 bases short and J 0 bases short, with 12 bases between. The CDR3, as DNA: TGTGCCAGTAGTCCCCGGGACACAAGCACAGATACGCAGTATTTT. It specifies CASSPRDTSTDTQYF.

This CDR3 is CASSPEAGGYGYTF. DNA for the CDR3: TGCGCCAGCAGCCCCGAGGCAGGGGGCTATGGCTACACCTTC. V usage is TRBV4-3 and J usage is TRBJ1-2, with 7 nucleotides matching TRBD1. The CDR3 loop spans 14 amino acids. CDR1 is LGHNA, CDR2 YSLEER, per germline. After removal of 4 bases from V and 4 bases from J, the junction contained 6 bases not matched to a gene.

This clonotype occurred many times. The rearrangement uses TRBV28 and TRBJ1-2; 7 bases map to TRBD1. The CDR3 consists of 14 residues. Looked up from germline, CDR1 is MDHEN and CDR2 is SYDVKM. The V gene end was trimmed by 3 bases and the J gene end by 7 bases; junction bases not matched to a gene: 8. Written as DNA, the CDR3 is TGTGCCAGCAGTTTTGAGACAGGGTGGACTGGCTACACCTTC. Translated: CASSFETGWTGYTF.

This clonotype has only a few counts. The gene calls are TRBV29-1 and TRBJ2-7; possibly TRBD1 for D (5 bases). Germline CDR1 and CDR2: SQVTM and ANQGSEA. Trimming took off 5 bases at V and 7 bases at J, with 15 bases between the two ends. This CDR3 has 12 residues. The CDR3 DNA follows: TGCAGCGTTCGGGCCCAGGGAAGGGAGCAGTACTTC. As protein: CSVRAQGREQYF.

In this sample, this clonotype turned up a few times. V is TRBV6-1 and J is TRBJ2-2; D gene uncertain. CDR3 length: 15 residues. Germline V gives CDR1 MNHNS, CDR2 SASEGT. V was cut by 10 bases and J by 5 bases, with 20 bases left in between. For the CDR3, the DNA is TGTGCCACCCACCGGGCAGGTCATTCAACCGGGGAGCTGTTTTTT. Protein sequence: CATHRAGHSTGELFF.

The CDR3 DNA follows: TGCGCCAGCAGCCAAGATCCTTTCTTGACCCAGTACTTC. It is translated as CASSQDPFLTQYF. This chain links TRBV4-3 with TRBJ2-5; D is uncertain. The CDR3 is 13 residues long. Germline V gives CDR1 LGHNA, CDR2 YSLEER. V lost 0 bases and J lost 7, with 9 bases in between.

At least ten counts were recorded for this clonotype. The CDR3 DNA sequence: TGTGCCAGCAGCGAGATGGGACAGGGGAGGTTGGACGTTGAAGCTTTCTTT. As protein: CASSEMGQGRLDVEAFF. V is TRBV7-9 and J is TRBJ1-1; TRBD1 agrees at 10 bases. The ends lost 5 bases at V and 7 bases at J; junction bases unmatched: 16. Germline loops: CDR1 SEHNR, CDR2 FQNEAQ (reference sequence). This CDR3 spans 17 amino acids.

This clonotype has a count of ten or more. This chain uses TRBV19 with TRBJ1-5; TRBD1 matches 7 bases. The V segment lost 4 bases and the J segment 2 bases; nucleotides outside the gene matches: 5. Germline lookup yields CDR1 LNHDA and CDR2 SQIVND (reference sequence). The CDR3 has 15 residues. The CDR3 nucleotides read TGTGCCAGTAGTAGGGGACAGCAAGGCAATCAGCCCCAGCATTTT. This sequence encodes CASSRGQQGNQPQHF.

Many counts were recorded for this clonotype. This chain uses TRBV6-1 with TRBJ2-5; D is uncertain. Germline loops: CDR1 MNHNS, CDR2 SASEGT. This CDR3 comprises 14 residues. Trimming took off 1 base at V and 0 bases at J, with 6 bases between the two ends. Here the CDR3 DNA reads TGTGCCAGCAGTGAAGTTGCGGACCAAGAGACCCAGTACTTC. This translates into CASSEVADQETQYF.

The chain links TRBV19 to TRBJ1-6; TRBD1 might be the D (6 bases). Trimming stripped 4 bases from V and 10 bases from J, with 23 bases between. The CDR3 runs to 17 residues. Germline assignment: CDR1 LNHDA and CDR2 SQIVND (reference sequence). CDR3 coding DNA: TGTGCCAGTAGTAACTCCGGGGGGGCAGGGGTCAGCTCACCCCTCCACTTT. As protein: CASSNSGGAGVSSPLHF.

The chain recombines TRBV5-1 with TRBJ2-4; D is possibly TRBD2 (6 bases). This CDR3 region has 16 residues. Per the germline V gene, CDR1 is SGHRS and CDR2 is YFSETQ. With 4 bases removed from V and 6 bases from J, the gap between germline ends came to 20 bases. CDR3 in amino acids: CASSPETGGGLNIQYF. CDR3 nucleotides: TGCGCCAGCAGCCCCGAAACGGGTGGAGGGCTAAACATTCAGTACTTC. Supplemented by reference TRBV5-1 and TRBJ2-4, the full variable domain reads KAGVTQTPRYLIKTRGQQVTLSCSPISGHRSVSWYQQTPGQGLQFLFEYFSETQRNKGNFPGRFSGRQFSNSRSEMNVSTLELGDSALYLCASSPETGGGLNIQYFGAGTRLSVL.

The chain recombines TRBV20-1 with TRBJ2-1; 7 bases fit TRBD2. This CDR3 is 16 amino acids long. The trim removed 0 bases at V and 1 base at J, leaving 6 bases unmatched. Per the germline V gene, CDR1 is DFQATT and CDR2 is SNEGSKA (reference sequence). CDR3 amino acids: CSARDPVLASYNEQFF. CDR3 nucleotides: TGCAGTGCTAGAGATCCTGTACTAGCGTCCTACAATGAGCAGTTCTTC.

This clonotype was detected ten times or more. The chain employs TRBV14 and TRBJ2-7; possibly TRBD1 or TRBD2 for D (5 bases each). The CDR3 is 17 amino acids. CDR1 SGHDN and CDR2 FVKESK come from the germline V gene. V lost 3 bases to trimming and J lost 7 bases, with 25 bases between them. The chain's CDR3 is CASSHLFTGTVKGEQYF. CDR3 sequence (DNA): TGTGCCAGCAGCCACCTATTTACCGGGACGGTAAAGGGAGAGCAGTACTTC. Full variable domain (rest looked up from reference TRBV14 and TRBJ2-7): EAGVTQFPSHSVIEKGQTVTLRCDPISGHDNLYWYRRVMGKEIKFLLHFVKESKQDESGMPNNRFLAERTGGTYSTLKVQPAELEDSGVYFCASSHLFTGTVKGEQYFGPGTRLTVT.

At least ten counts were recorded for this clonotype. This rearrangement joins TRBV6-2 or TRBV6-3 to TRBJ2-2; weak D call: TRBD1 (6 bases). The CDR3 consists of 13 residues. Germline V gene lookup returns CDR1 MNHEY and CDR2 SVGEGT. V gave up 5 bases and J gave up 3 bases, with 7 bases separating them. The CDR3 DNA reads TGTGCCAGCAGTAGACAGGACACCGGGGAGCTGTTTTTT. Translated: CASSRQDTGELFF.

On this clonotype itself: A much larger clone differs from this one at a single base, so this may be a read error. CDR3 sequence: CARGGEGGHTGELFF. In DNA form, the CDR3 reads TGTGCCAGGGGAGGGGAGGGGGGCCACACCGGGGAGCTGTTTTTT. This chain links TRBV7-2 with TRBJ2-2, with D perhaps matching TRBD2 (7 bases). V was pared by 9 bases and J by 3 bases, with 17 bases between. The length of the CDR3 is 15 residues. Germline assignment: CDR1 SGHTA and CDR2 FQGNSA.